This TCR beta chain was found in a study of CXCR3-negative and CXCR3-positive naive CD8 T cells. In preparing the TRB cDNA libraries, 5' RACE with UMI labels was used. TCRdb reprocessed the 5' RACE reads and stores each CDR3 protein as one record, lacking DNA. Here the sample table reports under 110,000 distinct CDR3 sequences. Points on this clonotype: Its specificity is unknown.

Study results and limitations: Compared with CXCR3-negative naive cells, CXCR3-positive naive cells showed more hydrophobic TRB CDR3s.

Germline V gene lookup returns CDR1 SGHTA and CDR2 FQGNSA. The length of the CDR3 is 15 residues. The TCR comes from a human donor in good health. Some clones in this sample may be carry-over from other donors' samples. The genes are TRBV7-2 and TRBJ2-5; TCRdb picks TRBD1, but there is no DNA to check that call. The source material was naive CXCR3+ CD8+ T cells from blood. Sample subset: CD45RO-CCR7+CD27+CD95- naive CD8+ T cells expressing CXCR3 (TNR3+). The CDR3 region is CASSVWTGRGETQYF.